The next 25 T cell receptor beta chains were all read from a single sample in a study of CD8 T cells in ankylosing spondylitis. A single record per CDR3 protein comes from TCRdb applying MiXCR to the 5' RACE reads. The sample comprises 100,000 to 150,000 distinct CDR3 sequences, roughly 8.8% of which are singletons, and approximately 3.3% rests with the top ten. Sequencing input: blood, either unsorted or a sorted T cell fraction (not recorded which). These receptors originate from a male donor with ankylosing spondylitis or in good health (not recorded which).

This clonotype has at least ten counts. The V gene is TRBV9, the J gene TRBJ2-2, with D unresolved. Germline CDR1 and CDR2: SGDLS and YYNGEE. The V and J ends lost 0 bases and 6 bases respectively, with 15 bases between them. The CDR3 totals 16 residues. CDR3 region: CASSVGIQVIAGELFF. DNA for the CDR3: TGTGCCAGCAGCGTAGGGATCCAAGTTATCGCCGGGGAGCTGTTTTTT. Using reference TRBV9 and TRBJ2-2 for the parts outside the CDR3, the full variable domain is DSGVTQTPKHLITATGQRVTLRCSPRSGDLSVYWYQQSLDQGLQFLIQYYNGEERAKGNILERFSAQQFPDLHSELNLSSLELGDSALYFCASSVGIQVIAGELFFGEGSRLTVL.

This clonotype showed up just a few times. V is TRBV20-1 and J is TRBJ2-3; TRBD2 agrees at 16 bases. With V trimmed by 6 bases and J by 1 base, 16 bases remained unmatched. Germline V gene sequence: CDR1 DFQATT, CDR2 SNEGSKA (reference sequence). The CDR3 totals 20 residues. CDR3 amino acids: CSAPSGTSGRAVWGTDTQYF. The CDR3 DNA sequence: TGCAGTGCCCCAAGTGGGACTAGCGGGAGGGCTGTGTGGGGCACAGATACGCAGTATTTT.

This clonotype has only a few counts. The V and J genes are TRBV7-9 and TRBJ2-3, with D unclear. The CDR3 has 13 residues. Looked up from germline, CDR1 is SEHNR and CDR2 is FQNEAQ (reference sequence). The V end lost 4 bases, the J end lost 7 bases, and 12 bases lay between the germline ends. CDR3 amino acids: CASSSASMNTQYF. CDR3 DNA sequence: TGTGCCAGCAGCTCGGCTTCTATGAATACGCAGTATTTT.

This clonotype was counted many times. The chain is built from TRBV7-9 and TRBJ2-7, with TRBD2 matching over 8 bases. The junction had 6 bases not matched to a gene; V was cut back by 4 bases and J by 4 bases. Germline V gives CDR1 SEHNR, CDR2 FQNEAQ (reference sequence). This CDR3 is built from 14 residues. CDR3 coding DNA: TGTGCCAGCAGCTCAGGACTAGCAGTATACGAGCAGTACTTC. It yields the protein CASSSGLAVYEQYF.

The table lists this clonotype with many counts. The chain employs TRBV6-2 or TRBV6-3 and TRBJ2-7; D is perhaps TRBD2 (6 bases). Germline assignment: CDR1 MNHEY and CDR2 SVGEGT. The CDR3 runs 18 residues. Trimming took off 2 bases at V and 0 bases at J, with 20 bases between the two ends. The CDR3 bases are TGTGCCAGCAGTTACCCGAACCTTAAAGGGGACTTCTCCTACGAGCAGTACTTC. Amino acid sequence: CASSYPNLKGDFSYEQYF.

There are many counts of this clonotype. The chain recombines TRBV7-9 with TRBJ2-2, with 8 bases aligning to TRBD1. Germline CDR1 is SEHNR and CDR2 is FQNEAQ (reference sequence). J was trimmed by 0 bases and V by 5 bases; bases with no gene match: 5. The CDR3 sequence is 16 residues long. Written as DNA, the CDR3 is TGTGCCAGCAGCACCCCGGGACAGGCGAACACCGGGGAGCTGTTTTTT. Its translation: CASSTPGQANTGELFF.

There are many counts of this clonotype. The gene calls are TRBV5-1 and TRBJ2-6; no reliable D call. Trimming cost V 0 bases and J 0 bases, with 4 bases left between them. The CDR3 has 15 residues. Germline V CDR1 and CDR2: SGHRS, YFSETQ. The CDR3 bases are TGCGCCAGCAGCTTGGTGTACTCTGGGGCCAACGTCCTGACTTTC. Translation gives CASSLVYSGANVLTF.

The chain recombines TRBV13 with TRBJ2-7; 7 nucleotides align to TRBD1. The J segment lost 1 base and the V segment lost 5 bases, leaving 8 bases of the junction unmatched. Germline lookup yields CDR1 PRHDT and CDR2 FYEKMQ (reference sequence). The CDR3 is 15 amino acids. DNA of the CDR3: TGTGCCAGCAGCGCCGGACAGGCTACTTCCTACGAGCAGTACTTC. This encodes CASSAGQATSYEQYF.

This clonotype turned up a few times. The rearrangement links TRBV19 to TRBJ1-5, with D tentatively TRBD1 (6 bases). V gave up 7 bases and J gave up 5 bases, with 18 bases separating them. There are 15 residues in the CDR3. Germline V gene data show CDR1 as LNHDA and CDR2 as SQIVND (reference sequence). CDR3 amino acids: CASKIYGTSDQPQHF. The CDR3 DNA reads TGTGCCAGTAAGATTTACGGGACATCTGATCAGCCCCAGCATTTT. The variable domain in full, completed from reference TRBV19 and TRBJ1-5, reads DGGITQSPKYLFRKEGQNVTLSCEQNLNHDAMYWYRQDPGQGLRLIYYSQIVNDFQKGDIAEGYSVSREKKESFPLTVTSAQKNPTAFYLCASKIYGTSDQPQHFGDGTRLSIL.

This clonotype has a count of ten or more. This chain connects TRBV2 to TRBJ2-1, with D perhaps assigned TRBD1 or TRBD2 (6 bases each). From germline, CDR1 is SNHLY and CDR2 FYNNEI. Trimming left V 6 bases short and J 9 bases short, with 21 bases between. The CDR3 spans 15 residues. CDR3: CASRGGPAATAEQFF. CDR3 sequence (DNA): TGTGCCAGCAGAGGGGGGCCGGCCGCAACCGCTGAGCAGTTCTTC.

The chain uses TRBV18 and TRBJ2-1, with D uncertain. V was pared by 3 bases and J by 7 bases, with 4 bases between. The CDR3 contains 11 residues. CDR1 is KGHSH, CDR2 LQKENI, per germline. CDR3 in DNA: TGTGCCAGCTCACCCACAAATGAGCAGTTCTTC. Translation: CASSPTNEQFF.

The J gene is TRBJ2-7, the V gene TRBV20-1; maybe TRBD2 (5 bases). The CDR3 contains 16 residues. V was cut by 5 bases and J by 4 bases, with 24 bases left in between. The V gene's germline CDR1 is DFQATT and CDR2 SNEGSKA (reference sequence). The CDR3 sequence is CSAGERRRLLAYEQYF. The CDR3 DNA follows: TGCAGTGCTGGCGAGAGGAGGCGACTCTTGGCATACGAGCAGTACTTC.

The chain links TRBV20-1 to TRBJ2-5; 12 bases map to TRBD2. This CDR3 is 15 amino acids long. J was trimmed by 1 base and V by 5 bases; bases with no gene match: 5. Germline V gives CDR1 DFQATT, CDR2 SNEGSKA (reference sequence). Here the CDR3 DNA reads TGCAGTGCTGCCCGGACTAGCGGGATCCAAGAGACCCAGTACTTC. This encodes CSAARTSGIQETQYF.

This clonotype was seen a handful of times. This rearrangement joins TRBV11-1 to TRBJ2-7; TRBD1 matches at 7 bases. V was pared by 1 base and J by 5 bases, with 5 bases of the junction left unmatched. CDR1 and CDR2 from the germline V gene are SGHAT and FQDESV (reference sequence). The CDR3 has 14 amino acids. The CDR3 is CASSLGQGINEQYF. DNA for the CDR3: TGTGCCAGCAGCTTAGGACAGGGAATCAACGAGCAGTACTTC.

The table lists this clonotype with many counts. The chain uses TRBV7-8 and TRBJ2-5, with D possibly TRBD2 on 6 matching bases. This CDR3 spans 13 amino acids. V lost 2 bases to trimming and J lost 2 bases, with 6 bases between them. Germline lookup yields CDR1 SGHVS and CDR2 FQNEAQ. The CDR3 DNA follows: TGTGCCAGCAGCTTACGGGAGCAAGAGACCCAGTACTTC. It is translated as CASSLREQETQYF.

In its sample, this clonotype was seen many times. The chain combines TRBV2 with TRBJ2-3; weak D call: TRBD2 (5 bases). The ends were cut back, 6 bases at V and 0 bases at J, with 13 bases in the middle. This CDR3 has 15 amino acids. Germline CDR1 SNHLY, CDR2 FYNNEI. CDR3 sequence reads: CASSPQRFSTDTQYF. For the CDR3, the DNA is TGTGCCAGCAGCCCCCAGCGGTTTAGCACAGATACGCAGTATTTT.

Only a few counts were recorded for this clonotype. This chain links TRBV7-2 with TRBJ2-1; 9 nucleotides align to TRBD2. Per germline, CDR1 SGHTA and CDR2 FQGNSA. The CDR3 spans 17 residues. J gave up 4 bases and V 1 base, and 8 bases lay outside the gene matches. In DNA form, the CDR3 reads TGTGCCAGCAGCTTAGGGTTTGTAGCGGGAGAATACAATGAGCAGTTCTTC. Its translation is CASSLGFVAGEYNEQFF.

About this clonotype itself: A much larger clone lies one base from this, so it may be a read error. The chain carries TRBV20-1 and TRBJ2-3, with D possibly matching TRBD1 (5 bases). This CDR3 is built from 15 residues. V was trimmed by 6 bases and J by 3 bases, leaving 19 bases between them. Germline CDR1 DFQATT, CDR2 SNEGSKA (reference sequence). The CDR3 bases are TGCAGTGCCCCTGCCCCTTCGGACACAACAGATACGCAGTATTTT. Translation gives CSAPAPSDTTDTQYF.

Only a few counts were recorded for this clonotype. CDR3 residues: CASSSGLANDNEQFF. The CDR3 DNA is TGTGCCAGCAGCTCGGGACTAGCGAACGACAATGAGCAGTTCTTC. The chain employs TRBV7-7 and TRBJ2-1; 10 nucleotides agree with TRBD2. This CDR3 is 15 amino acids long. V was pared by 4 bases and J by 5 bases, with 5 bases of the junction left unmatched. The germline CDR1 and CDR2 sequences are SSHAT and FNYEAQ (reference sequence).

This clonotype has at least ten counts. V and J are TRBV2 and TRBJ1-5; a possible D gene is TRBD1 (6 bases). Trimming took off 7 bases at V and 4 bases at J, with 11 bases between the two ends. This CDR3 has 13 residues. Germline CDR1 reads SNHLY; CDR2 reads FYNNEI. The CDR3 DNA reads TGTGCCAGCAACAGACAGGATAATCAGCCCCAGCATTTT. It specifies CASNRQDNQPQHF. Full variable domain (outside the CDR3, taken from reference TRBV2 and TRBJ1-5): EPEVTQTPSHQVTQMGQEVILRCVPISNHLYFYWYRQILGQKVEFLVSFYNNEISEKSEIFDDQFSVERPDGSNFTLKIRSTKLEDSAMYFCASNRQDNQPQHFGDGTRLSIL.

This clonotype has at least ten counts. The chain carries TRBV5-1 and TRBJ2-3, with D unresolved. The V end lost 3 bases, the J end lost 0 bases, and 14 bases lay between the germline ends. The CDR3 is made up of 16 amino acids. Germline CDR1 and CDR2: SGHRS and YFSETQ. This CDR3 is CASSSLATSSTDTQYF. CDR3 bases: TGCGCCAGCAGCTCTTTAGCAACATCTAGCACAGATACGCAGTATTTT.

This clonotype showed up many times. This chain uses TRBV24-1 with TRBJ1-2; D is ambiguous. The CDR3 length is 18 residues. Germline CDR1 reads KGHDR; CDR2 reads SFDVKD. V lost 5 bases to trimming and J lost 0 bases, with 21 bases between them. CDR3 residues: CATSAPVRRVSANYGYTF. CDR3 coding DNA: TGTGCCACCAGTGCCCCCGTTCGTCGGGTCTCAGCTAACTATGGCTACACCTTC.

This clonotype was recorded a few times. The V call is TRBV11-2, the J call TRBJ2-7, with D tentatively TRBD1 (6 bases). The germline V gene has CDR1 SGHAT and CDR2 FQNNGV. The CDR3 consists of 13 residues. V lost 4 bases to trimming and J lost 7 bases, with 14 bases between them. The CDR3 spells CASSWDTLLEQYF. CDR3 bases: TGTGCCAGCAGCTGGGACACCCTGCTTGAGCAGTACTTC.

This clonotype was seen ten or more times. The genes are TRBV27 and TRBJ2-4; D unresolved. The V gene's germline CDR1 is MNHEY and CDR2 SMNVEV (reference sequence). The CDR3 loop spans 16 amino acids. The V end lost 5 bases, the J end lost 2 bases, and 16 bases lay between the germline ends. CDR3 loop: CASSPRFLGTKNIQYF. CDR3 DNA: TGTGCCAGCAGTCCCCGGTTTCTGGGAACCAAAAACATTCAGTACTTC.

This chain uses TRBV5-1 with TRBJ2-1; D call uncertain. V lost 5 bases, J lost 5 bases, and 11 bases lay in between. Germline V lookup: CDR1 SGHRS, CDR2 YFSETQ. The CDR3 length is 13 residues. This chain's CDR3 is CASSSGPDNEQFF. CDR3 nucleotide sequence: TGCGCCAGCAGTTCCGGGCCCGACAATGAGCAGTTCTTC.